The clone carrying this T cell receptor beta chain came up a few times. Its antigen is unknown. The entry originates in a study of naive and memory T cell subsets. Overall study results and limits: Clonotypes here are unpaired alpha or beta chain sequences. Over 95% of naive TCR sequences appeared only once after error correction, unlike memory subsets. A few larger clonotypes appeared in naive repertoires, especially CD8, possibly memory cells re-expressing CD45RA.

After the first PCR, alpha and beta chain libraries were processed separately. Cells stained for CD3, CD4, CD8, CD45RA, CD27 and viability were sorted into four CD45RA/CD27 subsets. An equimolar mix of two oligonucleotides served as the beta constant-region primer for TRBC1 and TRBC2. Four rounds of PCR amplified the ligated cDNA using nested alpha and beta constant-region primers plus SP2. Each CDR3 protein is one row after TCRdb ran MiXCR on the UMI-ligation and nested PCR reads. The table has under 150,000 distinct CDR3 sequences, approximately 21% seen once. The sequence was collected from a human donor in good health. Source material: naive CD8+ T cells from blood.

CDR3 in DNA: TGCGCCAGCAGCCAAGATGATCCAGGGTTAAATCTCGACGGCAATGAGCAGTTCTTC. It yields the protein CASSQDDPGLNLDGNEQFF. The chain carries TRBV4-1 and TRBJ2-1; D may be TRBD1 (5 bases). The V end lost 0 bases, the J end lost 6 bases, and 24 bases lay between the germline ends. The CDR3 is made up of 19 amino acids. Germline lookup yields CDR1 MGHRA and CDR2 YSYEKL.